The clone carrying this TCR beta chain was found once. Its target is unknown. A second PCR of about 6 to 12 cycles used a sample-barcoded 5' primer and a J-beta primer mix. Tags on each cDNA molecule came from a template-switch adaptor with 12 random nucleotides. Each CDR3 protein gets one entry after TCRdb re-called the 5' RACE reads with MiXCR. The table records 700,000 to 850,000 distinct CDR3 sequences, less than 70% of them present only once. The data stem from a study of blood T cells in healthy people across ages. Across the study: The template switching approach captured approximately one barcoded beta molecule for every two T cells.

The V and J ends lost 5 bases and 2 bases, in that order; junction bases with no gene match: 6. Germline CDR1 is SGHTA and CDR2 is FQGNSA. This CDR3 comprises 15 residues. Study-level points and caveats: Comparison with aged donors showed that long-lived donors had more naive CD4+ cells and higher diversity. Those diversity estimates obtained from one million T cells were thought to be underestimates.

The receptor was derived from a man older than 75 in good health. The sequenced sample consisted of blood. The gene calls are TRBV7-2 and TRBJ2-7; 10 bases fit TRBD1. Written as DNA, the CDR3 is TGTGCCAGCAGCCGGTGGGGGACAGGGGCCTACGAGCAGTACTTC. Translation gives CASSRWGTGAYEQYF.